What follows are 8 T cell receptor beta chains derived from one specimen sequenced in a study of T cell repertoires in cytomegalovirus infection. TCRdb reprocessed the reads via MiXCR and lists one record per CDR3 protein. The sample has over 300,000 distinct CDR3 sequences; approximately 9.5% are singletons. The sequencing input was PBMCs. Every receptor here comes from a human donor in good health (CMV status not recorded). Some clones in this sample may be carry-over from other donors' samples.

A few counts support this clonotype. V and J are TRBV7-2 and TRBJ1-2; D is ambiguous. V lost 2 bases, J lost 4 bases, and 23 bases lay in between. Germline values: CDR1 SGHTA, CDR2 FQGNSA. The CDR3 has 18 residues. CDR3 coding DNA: TGTGCCAGCAGCTTAAGGTCCGGGCCCCGTCTGGAAAGCTATGGCTACACCTTC. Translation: CASSLRSGPRLESYGYTF.

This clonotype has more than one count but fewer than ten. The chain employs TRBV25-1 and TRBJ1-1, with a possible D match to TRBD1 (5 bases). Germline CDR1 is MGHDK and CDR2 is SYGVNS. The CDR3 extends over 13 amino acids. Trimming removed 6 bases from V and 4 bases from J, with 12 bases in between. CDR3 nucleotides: TGTGCCAGCAGCCGGGACGAGGGCACTGAAGCTTTCTTT. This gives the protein CASSRDEGTEAFF. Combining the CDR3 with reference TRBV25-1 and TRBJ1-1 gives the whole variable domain EADIYQTPRYLVIGTGKKITLECSQTMGHDKMYWYQQDPGMELHLIHYSYGVNSTEKGDLSSESTVSRIRTEHFPLTLESARPSHTSQYLCASSRDEGTEAFFGQGTRLTVV.

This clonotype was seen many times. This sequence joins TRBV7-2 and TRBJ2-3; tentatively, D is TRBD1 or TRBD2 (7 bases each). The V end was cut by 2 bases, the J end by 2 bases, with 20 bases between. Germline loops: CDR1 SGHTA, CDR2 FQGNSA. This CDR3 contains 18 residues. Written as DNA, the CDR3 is TGTGCCAGCAGCTTAAGCGCGTCAGGGGGGGGGTTCACAGATACGCAGTATTTT. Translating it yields CASSLSASGGGFTDTQYF.

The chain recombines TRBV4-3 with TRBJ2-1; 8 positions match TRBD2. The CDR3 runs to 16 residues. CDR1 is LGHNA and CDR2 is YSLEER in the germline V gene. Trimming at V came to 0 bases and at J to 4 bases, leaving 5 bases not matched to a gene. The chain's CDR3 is CASSQDLSGGYNEQFF. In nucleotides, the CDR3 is TGCGCCAGCAGCCAAGATCTCAGCGGGGGATACAATGAGCAGTTCTTC.

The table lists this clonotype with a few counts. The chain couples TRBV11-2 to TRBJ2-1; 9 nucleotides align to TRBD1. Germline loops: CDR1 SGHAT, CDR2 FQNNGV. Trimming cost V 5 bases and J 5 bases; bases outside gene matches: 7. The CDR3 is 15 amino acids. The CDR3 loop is CASSRLGQGNNEQFF. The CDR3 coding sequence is TGTGCCAGCAGCCGCCTGGGACAGGGAAACAATGAGCAGTTCTTC.

DNA for the CDR3: TGTGCCAGCAGTTTTGGTTTCTATGGCTACACCTTC. It codes for CASSFGFYGYTF. The gene calls are TRBV28 and TRBJ1-2; D not resolved. Germline V gene sequence: CDR1 MDHEN, CDR2 SYDVKM. Deletions cut 3 bases from V and 4 bases from J, with 6 bases between. The CDR3 contains 12 residues.

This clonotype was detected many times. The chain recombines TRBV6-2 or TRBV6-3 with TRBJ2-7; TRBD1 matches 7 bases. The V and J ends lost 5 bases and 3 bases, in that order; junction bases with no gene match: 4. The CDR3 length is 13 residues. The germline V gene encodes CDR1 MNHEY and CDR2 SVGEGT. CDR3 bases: TGTGCCAGCAGTGACCGGGACAGCTACGAGCAGTACTTC. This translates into CASSDRDSYEQYF.

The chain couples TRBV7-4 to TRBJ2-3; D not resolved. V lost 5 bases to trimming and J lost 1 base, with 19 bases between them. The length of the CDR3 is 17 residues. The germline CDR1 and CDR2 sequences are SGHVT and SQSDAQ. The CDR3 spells CASSQPPGQDRTDTQYF. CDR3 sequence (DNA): TGTGCCAGCAGCCAGCCCCCCGGCCAGGACCGCACAGATACGCAGTATTTT.